The next 25 T cell receptor beta chains were all read from a single sample in a study of control samples from healthy donors and cancer patients. Sequenced by immunoSEQ multiplex PCR; TCRdb stores in-frame clones only, minus some. The profile covers about 95,000 clones, with roughly 80% appearing a single time and approximately 20% taken by the ten largest. Sequenced input: blood. These receptors were taken from a man aged 25 to 40 in good health.

This rearrangement joins TRBV19 to TRBJ2-7; D unresolved. V lost 8 bases, J lost 0 bases, and 17 bases lay in between. The CDR3 loop spans 15 amino acids. The V gene's germline CDR1 is LNHDA and CDR2 SQIVND (reference sequence). The CDR3 DNA reads as TGTGCCAGTCCTCTGGGGAAAGGGAACTCCTACGAGCAGTACTTC. It yields the protein CASPLGKGNSYEQYF.

This chain links TRBV24-1 with TRBJ2-1; 12 nucleotides line up with TRBD2. Germline CDR1 reads KGHDR; CDR2 reads SFDVKD. V was pared by 4 bases and J by 5 bases, with 2 bases of the junction left unmatched. This CDR3 is 15 amino acids long. The CDR3 protein is CATSDGLAGNNEQFF. Written as DNA, the CDR3 is TGTGCCACCAGTGACGGACTAGCGGGGAACAATGAGCAGTTCTTC.

The rearrangement links TRBV6-2 or TRBV6-3 to TRBJ1-4, with TRBD1 as a possible D gene (6 bases). There are 12 residues in the CDR3. V gave up 5 bases and J gave up 12 bases, with 13 bases separating them. Germline V gene lookup returns CDR1 MNHEY and CDR2 SVGEGT. The CDR3 region has the DNA TGTGCCAGCAGTAAGAATTACAGGGAACTGTTTTTT. Translating gives CASSKNYRELFF.

The gene calls are TRBV6-5 and TRBJ2-3; 8 nucleotides align to TRBD1. This CDR3 region has 16 residues. CDR1 is MNHEY, CDR2 SVGAGI, per germline. V dropped 2 bases and J dropped 3; count of bases not matched to a gene: 7. In DNA form, the CDR3 reads TGTGCCAGCAGTTACCAGAGTCAGGGGGCAACAGATACGCAGTATTTT. This sequence encodes CASSYQSQGATDTQYF.

This rearrangement joins TRBV24-1 to TRBJ2-1, with unresolved D. This CDR3 comprises 15 residues. V lost 0 bases and J lost 9, with 14 bases in between. Germline lookup yields CDR1 KGHDR and CDR2 SFDVKD. CDR3 in DNA: TGTGCCACCAGTGATTTGGATCCTAAGAAGGGTGAGCAGTTCTTC. This encodes CATSDLDPKKGEQFF.

The chain couples TRBV19 to TRBJ1-4; possibly TRBD1 for D (5 bases). This CDR3 has 14 amino acids. Trimming removed 5 bases at V and 7 bases at J, with 14 bases between. The germline V gene encodes CDR1 LNHDA and CDR2 SQIVND (reference sequence). CDR3 amino acids: CASSRGAASEKLFF. The DNA of the CDR3 is TGTGCCAGTAGTCGCGGGGCGGCGAGTGAAAAACTGTTTTTT.

The CDR3 sequence: CASSSTGTGGNTEAFF. CDR3 nucleotides: TGTGCCAGCAGTTCCACCGGGACAGGGGGCAACACTGAAGCTTTCTTT. The chain employs TRBV6-2 or TRBV6-3 and TRBJ1-1; 12 nucleotides line up with TRBD1. The CDR3 runs 16 residues. CDR1 is MNHEY and CDR2 is SVGEGT in the germline V gene. Trimming took 4 bases from V and 2 from J; bases not matched to a gene: 5.

This rearrangement joins TRBV5-4 to TRBJ2-3; no clear D. Trimming took 3 bases from V and 0 from J, leaving 5 bases between them. The germline CDR1 and CDR2 sequences are SGHNT and YYREEE (reference sequence). The CDR3 loop spans 13 amino acids. The CDR3 region is CASSSTSTDTQYF. For the CDR3, the DNA is TGTGCCAGCAGCTCCACTAGCACAGATACGCAGTATTTT. The full variable domain, its missing parts supplied by reference TRBV5-4 and TRBJ2-3, is ETGVTQSPTHLIKTRGQQVTLRCSSQSGHNTVSWYQQALGQGPQFIFQYYREEENGRGNFPPRFSGLQFPNYSSELNVNALELDDSALYLCASSSTSTDTQYFGPGTRLTVL.

The count of this clone is one. The chain carries TRBV4-1 and TRBJ1-2, with unresolved D. The CDR3 covers 13 residues. Per germline, CDR1 MGHRA and CDR2 YSYEKL. Trimming stripped 4 bases from V and 4 bases from J, with 10 bases between. The CDR3 nucleotides read TGCGCCAGCAGCCCGTCTGAAGGCTATGGCTACACCTTC. It is translated as CASSPSEGYGYTF.

The gene calls are TRBV6-5 and TRBJ2-7; no clear D. Germline CDR1 MNHEY, CDR2 SVGAGI. The ends were cut back, 7 bases at V and 3 bases at J, with 13 bases in the middle. The CDR3 consists of 13 residues. CDR3 in DNA: TGTGCCAGCACGCCGGGCCTATACTACGAGCAGTACTTC. This codes for CASTPGLYYEQYF.

This chain links TRBV19 with TRBJ2-7; the match to TRBD1 covers 7 bases. Germline CDR1 LNHDA, CDR2 SQIVND (reference sequence). This CDR3 has 14 residues. The V segment lost 7 bases and the J segment 2 bases; nucleotides outside the gene matches: 8. The CDR3 reads CASTPRDRPYEQYF. CDR3 sequence (DNA): TGTGCCAGTACCCCCCGGGACAGACCCTACGAGCAGTACTTC.

This chain uses TRBV19 with TRBJ2-2, with D unresolved. Germline-derived CDR1 and CDR2 are LNHDA and SQIVND (reference sequence). Trimming removed 5 bases at V and 6 bases at J, with 1 base between. CDR3 length: 10 residues. The chain's CDR3 is CASSSGELFF. Written as DNA, the CDR3 is TGTGCCAGTAGTTCCGGGGAGCTGTTTTTT.

The rearrangement uses TRBV5-1 and TRBJ1-1; TRBD1 might be the D (6 bases). The V gene's germline CDR1 is SGHRS and CDR2 YFSETQ. Trimming took 6 bases from V and 3 from J, leaving 15 bases between them. The CDR3 runs to 14 residues. The CDR3 DNA reads as TGCGCCAGCACTTTACAGGGTTGGGACACTGAAGCTTTCTTT. Amino acids: CASTLQGWDTEAFF.

The chain recombines TRBV5-1 with TRBJ2-3; D remains ambiguous. V was shortened by 0 bases and J by 0 bases, with 11 bases between the two germline ends. Germline V gene sequence: CDR1 SGHRS, CDR2 YFSETQ. This CDR3 contains 16 residues. The CDR3 is CASSLGASYSTDTQYF. In nucleotides, the CDR3 is TGCGCCAGCAGCTTGGGGGCCTCCTATAGCACAGATACGCAGTATTTT.

The DNA of the CDR3 is TGCGCCAGCAGCTTGGCTACAGGGAACGAGCAGTACTTC. Translation: CASSLATGNEQYF. This sequence joins TRBV5-1 and TRBJ2-7; D perhaps matches TRBD1 (6 bases). CDR1 is SGHRS and CDR2 is YFSETQ in the germline V gene. V gave up 0 bases and J gave up 5 bases, with 9 bases separating them. The CDR3 loop spans 13 amino acids.

This chain uses TRBV6-5 with TRBJ1-1; unclear D gene. The CDR3 contains 15 residues. Per germline, CDR1 MNHEY and CDR2 SVGAGI. Trimming pared 6 bases from V and 0 bases from J, leaving 14 bases between. In nucleotides, the CDR3 is TGTGCCAGCAGCCGGCGACGGAAGATGAACACTGAAGCTTTCTTT. As protein: CASSRRRKMNTEAFF.

The CDR3 region is CASSLGTTGGTNEKLFF. The CDR3 DNA is TGCGCCAGCAGCTTGGGAACGACAGGGGGAACTAATGAAAAACTGTTTTTT. The chain combines TRBV5-1 with TRBJ1-4; 9 nucleotides align to TRBD1. V was clipped by 0 bases and J by 1 base; unmatched bases: 4. Germline V gives CDR1 SGHRS, CDR2 YFSETQ. CDR3 length equals 17 residues.

V is TRBV15 and J is TRBJ2-3; unclear D gene. Germline CDR1 LNHNV, CDR2 YYDKDF (reference sequence). With 10 bases removed from V and 6 bases from J, the gap between germline ends came to 17 bases. CDR3 size: 13 residues. The CDR3 bases are TGTGCCATCACAGCCCTCCTCGGGGATACGCAGTATTTT. It codes for CAITALLGDTQYF.

The chain couples TRBV2 to TRBJ1-5, with no clear D. Germline assignment: CDR1 SNHLY and CDR2 FYNNEI. Trimming left V 6 bases short and J 3 bases short, with 12 bases between. The CDR3 has 14 amino acids. The CDR3 region is CASREDGYNQPQHF. The CDR3 nucleotides read TGTGCCAGCAGAGAGGACGGATACAATCAGCCCCAGCATTTT.

The chain has TRBV5-1 and TRBJ1-1; D is unresolved. Germline loops: CDR1 SGHRS, CDR2 YFSETQ. V was cut by 0 bases and J by 1 base, with 7 bases left in between. The CDR3 consists of 14 residues. The CDR3: CASSLANPNTEAFF. For the CDR3, the DNA is TGCGCCAGCAGCTTGGCCAATCCGAACACTGAAGCTTTCTTT.

This rearrangement joins TRBV7-9 to TRBJ2-2; the D gene could be TRBD1 or TRBD2 (5 bases each). The V gene's germline CDR1 is SEHNR and CDR2 FQNEAQ (reference sequence). There are 14 residues in the CDR3. The ends were cut back, 5 bases at V and 3 bases at J, with 10 bases in the middle. CDR3 DNA: TGTGCCAGCAGCGCCGGGACGCACACCGGGGAGCTGTTTTTT. The encoded protein is CASSAGTHTGELFF. The full variable domain, in which reference TRBV7-9 and TRBJ2-2 provide the parts outside the CDR3, is DTGVSQNPRHKITKRGQNVTFRCDPISEHNRLYWYRQTLGQGPEFLTYFQNEAQLEKSRLLSDRFSAERPKGSFSTLEIQRTEQGDSAMYLCASSAGTHTGELFFGEGSRLTVL.

The CDR3 nucleotides read TGTGCCAGCAGGACAGACAGGGACAGGGTCTACGAGCAGTACTTC. Translating gives CASRTDRDRVYEQYF. The rearrangement joins TRBV6-6 to TRBJ2-7; TRBD1 agrees at 9 bases. The germline V gene encodes CDR1 MNHNY and CDR2 SVGAGI (reference sequence). The CDR3 spans 15 residues. V shed 6 bases, J shed 3 bases, and the junction held 9 bases outside the gene matches.

The chain uses TRBV5-1 and TRBJ2-7, with 7 bases that match TRBD1. The CDR3 is 14 residues long. Germline V gene data show CDR1 as SGHRS and CDR2 as YFSETQ. V was clipped by 5 bases and J by 4 bases; unmatched bases: 9. CDR3 in DNA: TGCGCCAGCAGGGTGACCGGGACAGATTACGAGCAGTACTTC. It translates to CASRVTGTDYEQYF.

In this sample, this clone turned up once. The chain carries TRBV10-3 and TRBJ1-1; 11 bases agree with TRBD1. This CDR3 has 14 amino acids. Germline V lookup: CDR1 ENHRY, CDR2 SYGVKD. V lost 6 bases to trimming and J lost 4 bases; unmatched junction nucleotides: 4. The CDR3 here is CAIRRDRGATEAFF. Here the CDR3 DNA reads TGTGCCATCAGGAGGGACAGGGGGGCCACTGAAGCTTTCTTT.

The chain recombines TRBV6-1 with TRBJ1-2, with 8 bases identical to TRBD1. This CDR3 is built from 17 residues. V shed 2 bases, J shed 5 bases, and the junction held 13 bases outside the gene matches. Germline values: CDR1 MNHNS, CDR2 SASEGT. The CDR3 DNA reads as TGTGCCAGCAGTGAATCCGGGACAGGCTTAAGGATATATGGCTACACCTTC. This encodes CASSESGTGLRIYGYTF.